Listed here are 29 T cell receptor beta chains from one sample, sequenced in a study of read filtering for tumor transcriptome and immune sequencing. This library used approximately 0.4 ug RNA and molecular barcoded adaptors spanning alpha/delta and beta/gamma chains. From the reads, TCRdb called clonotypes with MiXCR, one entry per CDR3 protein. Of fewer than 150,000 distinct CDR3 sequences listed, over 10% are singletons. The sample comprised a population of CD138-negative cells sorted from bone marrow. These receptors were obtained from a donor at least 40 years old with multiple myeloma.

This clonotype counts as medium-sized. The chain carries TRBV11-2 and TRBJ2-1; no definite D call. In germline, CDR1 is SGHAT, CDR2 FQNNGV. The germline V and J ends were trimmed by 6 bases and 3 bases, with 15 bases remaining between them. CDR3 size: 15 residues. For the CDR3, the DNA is TGTGCCAGCAGTGTGGGTAAAAATGGCTACAATGAGCAGTTCTTC. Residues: CASSVGKNGYNEQFF.

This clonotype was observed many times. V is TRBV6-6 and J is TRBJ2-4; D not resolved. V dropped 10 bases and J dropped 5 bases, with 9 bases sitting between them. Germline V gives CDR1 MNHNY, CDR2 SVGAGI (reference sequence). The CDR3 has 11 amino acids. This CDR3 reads CAILDQNIQYF. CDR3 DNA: TGTGCCATCCTGGACCAAAACATTCAGTACTTC.

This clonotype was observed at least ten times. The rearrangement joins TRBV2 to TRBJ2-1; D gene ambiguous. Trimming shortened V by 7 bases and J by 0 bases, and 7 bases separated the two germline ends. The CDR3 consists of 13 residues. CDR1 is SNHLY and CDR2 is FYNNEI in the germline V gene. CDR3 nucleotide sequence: TGTGCCAGCAAGCTGATCTCCTACAATGAGCAGTTCTTC. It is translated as CASKLISYNEQFF.

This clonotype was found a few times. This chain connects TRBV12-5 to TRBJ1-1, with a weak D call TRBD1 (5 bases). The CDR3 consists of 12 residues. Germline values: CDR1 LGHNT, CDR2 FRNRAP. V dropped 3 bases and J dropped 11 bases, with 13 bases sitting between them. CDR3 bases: TGTGCTAGTGGTTTCGACGCAGGGTTCGCTTTCTTT. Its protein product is CASGFDAGFAFF. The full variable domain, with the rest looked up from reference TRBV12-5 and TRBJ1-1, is DARVTQTPRHKVTEMGQEVTMRCQPILGHNTVFWYRQTMMQGLELLAYFRNRAPLDDSGMPKDRFSAEMPDATLATLKIQPSEPRDSAVYFCASGFDAGFAFFGQGTRLTVV.

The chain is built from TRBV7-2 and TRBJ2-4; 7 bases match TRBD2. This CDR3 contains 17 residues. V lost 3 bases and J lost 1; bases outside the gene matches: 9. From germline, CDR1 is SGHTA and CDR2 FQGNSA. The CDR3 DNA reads TGTGCCAGCAGCTTGGGAGGGGTGTCCTCTGCCAAAAACATTCAGTACTTC. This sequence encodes CASSLGGVSSAKNIQYF. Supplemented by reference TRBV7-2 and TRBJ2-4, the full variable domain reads GAGVSQSPSNKVTEKGKDVELRCDPISGHTALYWYRQSLGQGLEFLIYFQGNSAPDKSGLPSDRFSAERTGGSVSTLTIQRTQQEDSAVYLCASSLGGVSSAKNIQYFGAGTRLSVL.

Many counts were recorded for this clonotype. CDR3 in amino acids: CSAVRGNTEAFF. The DNA of the CDR3 is TGCAGTGCTGTAAGGGGGAACACTGAAGCTTTCTTT. The genes are TRBV20-1 and TRBJ1-1, with a weak D call TRBD1 (5 bases). With 5 bases removed from V and 1 base from J, the gap between germline ends came to 8 bases. The CDR3 is made up of 12 amino acids. Germline V gene sequence: CDR1 DFQATT, CDR2 SNEGSKA (reference sequence).

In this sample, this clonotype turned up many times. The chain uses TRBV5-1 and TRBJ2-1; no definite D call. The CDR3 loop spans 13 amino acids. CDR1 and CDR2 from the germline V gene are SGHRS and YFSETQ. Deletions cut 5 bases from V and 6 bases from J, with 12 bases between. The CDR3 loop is CASSLSAANEQFF. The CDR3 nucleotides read TGCGCCAGCAGTCTGTCAGCTGCCAATGAGCAGTTCTTC.

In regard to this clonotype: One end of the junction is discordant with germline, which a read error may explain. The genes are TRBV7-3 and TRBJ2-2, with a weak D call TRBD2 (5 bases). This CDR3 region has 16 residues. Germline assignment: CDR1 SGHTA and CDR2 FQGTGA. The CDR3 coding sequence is TGTGCCAGCAGCCCCCGGAGCTCTCCGAACACCGGGGAGCTGCTTTTT. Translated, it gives CASSPRSSPNTGELLF.

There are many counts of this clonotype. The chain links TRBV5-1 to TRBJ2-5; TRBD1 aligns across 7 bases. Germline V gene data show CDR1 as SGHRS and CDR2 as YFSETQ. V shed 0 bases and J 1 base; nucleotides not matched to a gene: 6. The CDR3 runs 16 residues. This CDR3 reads CASSLGDRASQETQYF. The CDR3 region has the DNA TGCGCCAGCAGCTTGGGCGACAGGGCCTCCCAAGAGACCCAGTACTTC.

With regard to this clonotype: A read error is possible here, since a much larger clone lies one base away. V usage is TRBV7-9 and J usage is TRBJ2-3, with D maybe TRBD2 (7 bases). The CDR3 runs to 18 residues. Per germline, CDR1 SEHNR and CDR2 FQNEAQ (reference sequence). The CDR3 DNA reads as TGTGCCAGCAGCCCCCGGGGGGCGATCCATGGTTCCACAGATGCGCAGTATTTT. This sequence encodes CASSPRGAIHGSTDAQYF. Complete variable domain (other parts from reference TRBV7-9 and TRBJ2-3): DTGVSQNPRHKITKRGQNVTFRCDPISEHNRLYWYRQTLGQGPEFLTYFQNEAQLEKSRLLSDRFSAERPKGSFSTLEIQRTEQGDSAMYLCASSPRGAIHGSTDAQYFGPGTRLTVL.

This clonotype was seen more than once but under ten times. The DNA for the CDR3 is TGTGCCAGCAGCCACAGGGTCTCAGAGACCCAGTACTTC. Translating gives CASSHRVSETQYF. V and J are TRBV5-6 and TRBJ2-5; D might be TRBD1 (6 bases). This CDR3 is built from 13 residues. The germline V and J ends were trimmed by 4 bases and 4 bases, with 11 bases remaining between them. CDR1 and CDR2 from the germline V gene are SGHDT and YYEEEE. The variable domain in full, with the rest retrieved from reference TRBV5-6 and TRBJ2-5, is DAGVTQSPTHLIKTRGQQVTLRCSPKSGHDTVSWYQQALGQGPQFIFQYYEEEERQRGNFPDRFSGHQFPNYSSELNVNALLLGDSALYLCASSHRVSETQYFGPGTRLLVL.

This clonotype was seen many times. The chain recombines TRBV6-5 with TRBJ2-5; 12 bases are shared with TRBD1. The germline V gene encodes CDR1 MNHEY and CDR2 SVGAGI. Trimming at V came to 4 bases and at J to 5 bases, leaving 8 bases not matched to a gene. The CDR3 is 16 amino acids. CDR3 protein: CASSWGTGGTWETQYF. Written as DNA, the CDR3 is TGTGCCAGCAGTTGGGGGACAGGGGGCACGTGGGAGACCCAGTACTTC.

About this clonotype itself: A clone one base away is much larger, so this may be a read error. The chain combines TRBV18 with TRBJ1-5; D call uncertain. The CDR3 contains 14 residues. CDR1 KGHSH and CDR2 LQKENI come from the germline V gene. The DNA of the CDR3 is TGTGCCAGCTCACCACCTCGATTCAATCAGCGCCAGCATTTT. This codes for CASSPPRFNQRQHF.

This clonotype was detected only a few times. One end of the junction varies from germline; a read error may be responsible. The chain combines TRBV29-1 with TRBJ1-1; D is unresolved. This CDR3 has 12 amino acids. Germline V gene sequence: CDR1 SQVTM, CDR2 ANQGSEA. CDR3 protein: CSVVRVNAEAFF. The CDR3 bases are TGCAGCGTTGTAAGAGTGAACGCTGAAGCTTTCTTT.

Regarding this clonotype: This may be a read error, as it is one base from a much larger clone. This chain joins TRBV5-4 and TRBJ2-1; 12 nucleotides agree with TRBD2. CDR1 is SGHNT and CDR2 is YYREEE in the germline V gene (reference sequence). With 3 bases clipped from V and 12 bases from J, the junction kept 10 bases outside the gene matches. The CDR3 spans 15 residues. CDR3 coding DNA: TGTGCCAGCAGCTCTAGCGGGGGGGCTCGCTATGGGCAGTTCTTC. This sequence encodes CASSSSGGARYGQFF.

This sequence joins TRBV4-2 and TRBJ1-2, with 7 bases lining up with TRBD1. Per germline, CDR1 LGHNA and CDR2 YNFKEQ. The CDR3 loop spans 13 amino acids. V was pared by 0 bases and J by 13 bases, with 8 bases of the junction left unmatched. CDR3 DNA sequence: TGTGCCAGCAGCCAAGATCTTATAGGGGGCCTCACCTTC. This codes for CASSQDLIGGLTF.

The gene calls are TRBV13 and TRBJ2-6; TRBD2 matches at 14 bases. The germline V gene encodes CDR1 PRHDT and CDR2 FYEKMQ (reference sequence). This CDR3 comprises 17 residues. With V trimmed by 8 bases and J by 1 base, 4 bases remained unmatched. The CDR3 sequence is CASGRTSGRSGANVLTF. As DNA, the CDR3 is TGTGCCAGCGGTAGGACTAGCGGGAGGTCTGGGGCCAACGTCCTGACTTTC.

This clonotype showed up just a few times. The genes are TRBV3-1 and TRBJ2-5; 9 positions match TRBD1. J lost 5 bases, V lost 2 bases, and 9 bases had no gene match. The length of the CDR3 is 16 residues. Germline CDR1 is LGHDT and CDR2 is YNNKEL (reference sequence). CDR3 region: CASSQSGTGRIETQYF. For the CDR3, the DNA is TGTGCCAGCAGCCAATCAGGGACAGGGCGAATTGAGACCCAGTACTTC.

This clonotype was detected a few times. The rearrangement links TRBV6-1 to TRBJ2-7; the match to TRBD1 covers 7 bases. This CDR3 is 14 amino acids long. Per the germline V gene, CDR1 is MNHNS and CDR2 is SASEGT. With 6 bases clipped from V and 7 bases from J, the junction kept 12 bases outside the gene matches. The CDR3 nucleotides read TGTGCCAGCAGCGCTGGGACAGCTACGACGGAGCAGTACTTC. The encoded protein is CASSAGTATTEQYF.

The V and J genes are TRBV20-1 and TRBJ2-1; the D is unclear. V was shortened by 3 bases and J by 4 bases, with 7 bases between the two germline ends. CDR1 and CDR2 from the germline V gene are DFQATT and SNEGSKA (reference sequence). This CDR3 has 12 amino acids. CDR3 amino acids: CSASGPYNEQFF. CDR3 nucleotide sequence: TGCAGTGCTAGCGGACCTTACAATGAGCAGTTCTTC.

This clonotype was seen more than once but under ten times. The CDR3 nucleotides read TGTGCCAGCACTCTTTCGCTGGCCTACGAAGAGACCCAGTACTTC. It is translated as CASTLSLAYEETQYF. The chain joins TRBV12-3 or TRBV12-4 to TRBJ2-5; D is uncertain. Trimming pared 7 bases from V and 3 bases from J, leaving 18 bases between. The CDR3 is 15 amino acids.

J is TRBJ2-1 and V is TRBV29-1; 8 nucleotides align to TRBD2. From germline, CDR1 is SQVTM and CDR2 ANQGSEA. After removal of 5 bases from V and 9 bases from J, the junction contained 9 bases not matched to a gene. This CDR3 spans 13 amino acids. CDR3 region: CSVRGGGDGEQFF. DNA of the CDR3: TGCAGCGTTCGGGGGGGGGGTGATGGTGAGCAGTTCTTC.

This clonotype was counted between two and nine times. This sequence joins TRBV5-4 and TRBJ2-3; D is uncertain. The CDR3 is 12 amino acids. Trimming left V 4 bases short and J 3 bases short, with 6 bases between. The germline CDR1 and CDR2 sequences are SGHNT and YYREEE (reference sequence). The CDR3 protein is CASSRATDTQYF. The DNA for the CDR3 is TGTGCCAGCAGCAGGGCGACAGATACGCAGTATTTT.

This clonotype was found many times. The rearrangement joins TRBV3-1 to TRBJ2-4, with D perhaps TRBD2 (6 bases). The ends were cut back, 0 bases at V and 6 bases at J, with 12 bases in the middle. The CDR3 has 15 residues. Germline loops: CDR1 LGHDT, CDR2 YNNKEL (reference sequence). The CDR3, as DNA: TGTGCCAGCAGCCAAGATCTAGGGAGGATAAACATTCAGTACTTC. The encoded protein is CASSQDLGRINIQYF.

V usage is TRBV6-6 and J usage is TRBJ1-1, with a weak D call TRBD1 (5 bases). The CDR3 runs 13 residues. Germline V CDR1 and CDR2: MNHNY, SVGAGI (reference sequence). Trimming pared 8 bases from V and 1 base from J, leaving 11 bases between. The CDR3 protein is CASGDHSNTEAFF. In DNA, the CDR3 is TGTGCCAGCGGGGACCACTCGAACACTGAAGCTTTCTTT.

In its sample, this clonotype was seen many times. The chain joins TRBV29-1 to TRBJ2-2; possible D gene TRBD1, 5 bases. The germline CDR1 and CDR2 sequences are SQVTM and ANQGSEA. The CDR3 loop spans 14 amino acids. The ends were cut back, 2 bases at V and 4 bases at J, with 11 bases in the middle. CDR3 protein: CSVEITRVTGELFF. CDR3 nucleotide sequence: TGCAGCGTTGAAATTACCAGGGTCACCGGGGAGCTGTTTTTT.

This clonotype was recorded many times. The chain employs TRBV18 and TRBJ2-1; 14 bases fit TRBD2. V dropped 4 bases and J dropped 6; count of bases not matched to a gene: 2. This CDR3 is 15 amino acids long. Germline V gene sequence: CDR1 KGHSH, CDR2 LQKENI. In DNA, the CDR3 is TGTGCCAGCTCACAGGGACTAGCGGGAGCCAATGAGCAGTTCTTC. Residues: CASSQGLAGANEQFF.

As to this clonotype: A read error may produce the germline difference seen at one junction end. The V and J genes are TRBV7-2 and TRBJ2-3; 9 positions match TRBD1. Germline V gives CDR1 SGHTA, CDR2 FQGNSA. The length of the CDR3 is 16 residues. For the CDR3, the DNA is TGTGCCAGCAGTTACACAGGGGGCAGGAGCACTGATACGCAGTATTTT. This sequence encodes CASSYTGGRSTDTQYF.

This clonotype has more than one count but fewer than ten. The CDR3 coding sequence is TGTGCCAGTAGTATACGGCCCGTCGGACAGCCCCAGCATTTT. It codes for CASSIRPVGQPQHF. V gene TRBV19 combines with J gene TRBJ1-5; D unresolved. CDR3 size: 14 residues. The V gene's germline CDR1 is LNHDA and CDR2 SQIVND (reference sequence). Trimming stripped 2 bases from V and 7 bases from J, with 12 bases between.